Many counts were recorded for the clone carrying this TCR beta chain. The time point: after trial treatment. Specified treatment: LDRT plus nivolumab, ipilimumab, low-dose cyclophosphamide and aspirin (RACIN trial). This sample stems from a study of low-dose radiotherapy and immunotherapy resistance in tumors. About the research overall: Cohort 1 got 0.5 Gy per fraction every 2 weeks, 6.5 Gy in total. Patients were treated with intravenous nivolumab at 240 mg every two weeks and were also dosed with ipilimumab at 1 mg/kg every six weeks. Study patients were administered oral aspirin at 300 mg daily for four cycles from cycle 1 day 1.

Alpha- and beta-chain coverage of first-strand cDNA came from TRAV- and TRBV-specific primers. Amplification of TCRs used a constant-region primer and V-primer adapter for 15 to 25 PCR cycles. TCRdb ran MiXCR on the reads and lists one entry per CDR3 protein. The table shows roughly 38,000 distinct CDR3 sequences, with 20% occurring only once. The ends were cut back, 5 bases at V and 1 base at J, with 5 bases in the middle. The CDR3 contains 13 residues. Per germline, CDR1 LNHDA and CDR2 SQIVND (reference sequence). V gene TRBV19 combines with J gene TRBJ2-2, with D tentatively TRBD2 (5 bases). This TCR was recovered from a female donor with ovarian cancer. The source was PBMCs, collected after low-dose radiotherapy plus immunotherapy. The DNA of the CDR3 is TGTGCCAGTAGTGAGGGGAACACCGGGGAGCTGTTTTTT. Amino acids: CASSEGNTGELFF.